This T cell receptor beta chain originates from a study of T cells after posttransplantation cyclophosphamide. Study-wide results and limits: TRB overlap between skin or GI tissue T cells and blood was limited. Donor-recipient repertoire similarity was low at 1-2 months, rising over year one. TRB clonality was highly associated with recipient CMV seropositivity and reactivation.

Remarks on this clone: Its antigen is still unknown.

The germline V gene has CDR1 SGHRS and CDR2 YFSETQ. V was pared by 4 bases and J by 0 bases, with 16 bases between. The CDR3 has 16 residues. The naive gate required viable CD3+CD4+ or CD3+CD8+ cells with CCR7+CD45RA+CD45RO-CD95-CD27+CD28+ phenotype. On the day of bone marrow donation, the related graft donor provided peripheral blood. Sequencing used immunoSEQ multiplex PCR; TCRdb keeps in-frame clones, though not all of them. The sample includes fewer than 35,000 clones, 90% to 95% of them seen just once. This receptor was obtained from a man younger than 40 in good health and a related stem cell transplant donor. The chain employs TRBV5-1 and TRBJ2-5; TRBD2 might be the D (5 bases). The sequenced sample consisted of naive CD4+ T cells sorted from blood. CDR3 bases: TGCGCCAGCAGCCCCGGACTTTGGTCGTACCAAGAGACCCAGTACTTC. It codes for CASSPGLWSYQETQYF. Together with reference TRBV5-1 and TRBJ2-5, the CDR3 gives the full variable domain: KAGVTQTPRYLIKTRGQQVTLSCSPISGHRSVSWYQQTPGQGLQFLFEYFSETQRNKGNFPGRFSGRQFSNSRSEMNVSTLELGDSALYLCASSPGLWSYQETQYFGPGTRLLVL.